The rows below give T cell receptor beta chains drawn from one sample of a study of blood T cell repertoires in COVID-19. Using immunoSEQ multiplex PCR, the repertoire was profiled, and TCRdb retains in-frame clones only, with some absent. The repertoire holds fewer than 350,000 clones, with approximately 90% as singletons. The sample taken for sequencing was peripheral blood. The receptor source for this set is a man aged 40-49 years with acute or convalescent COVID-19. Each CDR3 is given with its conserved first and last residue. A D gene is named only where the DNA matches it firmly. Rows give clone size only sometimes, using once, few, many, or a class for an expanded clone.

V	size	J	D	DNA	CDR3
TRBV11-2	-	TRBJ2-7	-	TGTGCCAGCAGCCGAATTGGACAGACTACCTACGAGCAGTACTTC	CASSRIGQTTYEQYF
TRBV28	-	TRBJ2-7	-	TGTGCCAGCAGGGACTCTGCCTACGAGCAGTACTTC	CASRDSAYEQYF
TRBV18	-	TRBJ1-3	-	TGTGCCAGCTCCCCACAAATTGGACAGACCAGCCTCTCTGGAAACACCATATATTTT	CASSPQIGQTSLSGNTIYF
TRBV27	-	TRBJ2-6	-	TGTGCCAGCAGTCCCTACAGGGCGCTTACACCCTCTGGGGCCAACGTCCTGACTTTC	CASSPYRALTPSGANVLTF
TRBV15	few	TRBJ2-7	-	TGTGCCACCAGCACGGGAAACGAGCAGTACTTC	CATSTGNEQYF
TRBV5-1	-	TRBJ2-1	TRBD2	TGCGCCAGCAGCGACGGGGGGGCAGGCTACAATGAGCAGTTCTTC	CASSDGGAGYNEQFF
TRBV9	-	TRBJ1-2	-	TGTGCCAGCACAACAGGCAGGGAAAACTATGGCTACACCTTC	CASTTGRENYGYTF
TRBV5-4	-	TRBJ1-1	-	TGTGCCAGCAGCTTAGTCCCCGGGGGCACTGAAGCTTTCTTT	CASSLVPGGTEAFF
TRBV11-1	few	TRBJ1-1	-	TGTGCCAGCAGCTATGGGCCGAAGGGGACTGAAGCTTTCTTT	CASSYGPKGTEAFF
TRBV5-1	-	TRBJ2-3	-	TGCGCCAGCAGCTTGACCGCGGGAACAGATACGCAGTATTTT	CASSLTAGTDTQYF
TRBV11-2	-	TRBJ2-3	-	TGTGCCAGCAGCTTAGGCCAGGGGATATTCGATACGCAGTATTTT	CASSLGQGIFDTQYF
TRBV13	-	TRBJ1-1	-	TGTGCCAGCAGCTTACAGGCGTCGGCTTTCTTT	CASSLQASAFF
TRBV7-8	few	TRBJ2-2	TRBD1	TGTGCCAGCAGAAGGGACAGGGGGGTTTCCGGGGAGCTGTTTTTT	CASRRDRGVSGELFF
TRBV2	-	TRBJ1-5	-	TGTGCCAGCAGCCTACAGGGACGCAATCAGCCCCAGCATTTT	CASSLQGRNQPQHF
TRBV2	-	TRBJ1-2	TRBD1	TGTGCCAGCAGTTGGGACAGGGGGCGAGACTATGGCTACACCTTC	CASSWDRGRDYGYTF
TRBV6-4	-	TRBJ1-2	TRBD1	TGTGCCAGCAGCGTGGACAGGGGCTATGGCTACACCTTC	CASSVDRGYGYTF
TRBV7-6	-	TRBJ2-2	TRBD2	TGTGCCAGCAGCTTAGGGACCCCTAGCGGGGGGGCCGGGGAGCTGTTTTTT	CASSLGTPSGGAGELFF
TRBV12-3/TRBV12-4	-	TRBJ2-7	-	TGTGCCAGCAGTTTAGGGGGGCCCGAGCAGTACTTC	CASSLGGPEQYF
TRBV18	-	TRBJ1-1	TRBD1	TGTGCCAGCTCACTTGGGACAGGGGACTTCATGAACACTGAAGCTTTCTTT	CASSLGTGDFMNTEAFF
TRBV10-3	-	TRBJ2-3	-	TGTGCCATCAAAAGCGGCAACACAGATACGCAGTATTTT	CAIKSGNTDTQYF
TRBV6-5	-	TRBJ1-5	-	TGTGCCAGCAGTTTCCCTTCTAATCAGCCCCAGCATTTT	CASSFPSNQPQHF
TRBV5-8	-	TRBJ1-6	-	TGTGCCAGCAGCTTGGCCGGGGCACCCCTCCACTTT	CASSLAGAPLHF
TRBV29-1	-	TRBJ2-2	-	TGCAGCGTAGAACAGGGCACCGGGGAGCTGTTTTTT	CSVEQGTGELFF
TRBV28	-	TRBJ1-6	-	TGTGCCAGCACCGCTCCGATGGGCCGAAATTCACCCCTCCACTTT	CASTAPMGRNSPLHF
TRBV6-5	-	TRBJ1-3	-	TGTGCCAGCAGTTACTCGAGGATGGGCTCTGGAAACACCATATATTTT	CASSYSRMGSGNTIYF
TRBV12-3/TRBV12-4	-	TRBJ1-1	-	TGTGCCAGCAGTGCTACAGCGGACACTGAAGCTTTCTTT	CASSATADTEAFF
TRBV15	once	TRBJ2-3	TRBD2	TGTGCCACCAGCTCTCCCTGGGGGACTAGCGGGGGGCGCACAGATACGCAGTATTTT	CATSSPWGTSGGRTDTQYF
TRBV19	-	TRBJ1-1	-	TGTGCCAGTAGTATTGACACCAGGACTGAAGCTTTCTTT	CASSIDTRTEAFF
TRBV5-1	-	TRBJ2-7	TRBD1	TGCGCCAGCAGCTCTGGACAGGGATTTGAAGAGCAGTACTTC	CASSSGQGFEEQYF
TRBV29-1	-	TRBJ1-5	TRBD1	TGCAGCGTTAGGACAGGGGGATACAATCAGCCCCAGCATTTT	CSVRTGGYNQPQHF
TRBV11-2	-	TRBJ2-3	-	TGTGCCAGCAGCTTCGTTCCAGAAACAGATACGCAGTATTTT	CASSFVPETDTQYF